The present T cell receptor beta chain was sequenced within a study of blood T cells in healthy people across ages. Findings and caveats of the study: The study could not conclusively compare naive and antigen-experienced cells, given its unsorted PBMCs. It was found that TCR beta diversity correlated strongly with the percentage of naive T cells. Age showed a roughly linear inverse relationship with TCR beta diversity per million T cells.

Through a sample-barcoded 5' primer and a J-beta primer mix, a second PCR was run for roughly 7 to 12 cycles. MiXCR, run by TCRdb on the 5' RACE reads, gives a single entry per CDR3 protein. This table has approximately 2,000,000 distinct CDR3 sequences, roughly two fifths appearing once. As for this clonotype: No antigen is known for it.

V was pared by 3 bases and J by 1 base, with 9 bases of the junction left unmatched. Germline V gene lookup returns CDR1 DFQATT and CDR2 SNEGSKA (reference sequence). This CDR3 spans 15 amino acids. J is TRBJ2-7 and V is TRBV20-1, with 7 bases aligning to TRBD2. The origin of this receptor is a human donor in good health. Sequencing was performed on blood. CDR3 region: CSARVGGVGSYEQYF. The CDR3 DNA is TGCAGTGCTAGGGTTGGGGGGGTAGGGTCCTACGAGCAGTACTTC.